What follows are 27 T cell receptor beta chains derived from one specimen sequenced in a study of T cell responses to AZD1222 COVID-19 vaccine. TCRdb's copy holds only in-frame clones and misses some; the assay was immunoSEQ multiplex PCR. Of approximately 64,000 clones in the sample, about nine tenths were seen once. The sample in question was peripheral blood, obtained 28 days after the second dose of the MenACWY control vaccine. The receptor source for this set is an adult who received the MenACWY meningococcal vaccine as a control.

This sequence joins TRBV28 and TRBJ1-4; 7 bases agree with TRBD1. Losses at the gene ends were 2 bases for V and 10 bases for J; bases not matched to a gene: 10. Germline V CDR1 and CDR2: MDHEN, SYDVKM. This CDR3 region has 15 residues. The CDR3 nucleotides are TGTGCCAGCAGTTTACCCGCGCAGGGGGGGGTAAAACTGTTTTTT. Protein: CASSLPAQGGVKLFF.

This chain joins TRBV21-1 and TRBJ1-5. TRBV21-1 is termed a pseudogene. The CDR3 has 16 amino acids. The CDR3 region is CASSKTSGSWDQPQHF. The CDR3 bases are TGTGCCAGCAGCAAGACTTCAGGGAGTTGGGATCAGCCCCAGCATTTT.

V and J are TRBV28 and TRBJ2-5; D may correspond to TRBD1 or TRBD2 (5 bases each). The CDR3 runs to 13 residues. Germline V gene lookup returns CDR1 MDHEN and CDR2 SYDVKM. The V end lost 10 bases, the J end lost 5 bases, and 17 bases lay between the germline ends. The DNA of the CDR3 is TGTGCCACAGGGACGCTCGGCGTGGAGACCCAGTACTTC. This sequence encodes CATGTLGVETQYF.

The chain carries TRBV3-1 (or the pseudogene TRBV3-2) and TRBJ2-2; D not resolved. V lost 0 bases to trimming and J lost 5 bases, with 7 bases between them. CDR1 is LGHDT and CDR2 is YNNKEL in the germline V gene (reference sequence). The CDR3 is 14 amino acids. The CDR3: CASSQDWGTGELFF. The CDR3, as DNA: TGTGCCAGCAGCCAAGATTGGGGAACCGGGGAGCTGTTTTTT.

The V gene is TRBV5-4, the J gene TRBJ1-2, with unresolved D. CDR1 and CDR2 (germline): SGHNT, YYREEE (reference sequence). V lost 4 bases and J 5 bases, leaving 12 bases between the germline ends. The CDR3 covers 13 residues. CDR3 sequence (DNA): TGTGCCAGCAGCCCCCCGGCGGGATATGGCTACACCTTC. It yields the protein CASSPPAGYGYTF.

The chain links TRBV29-1 to TRBJ2-7; no firm D call. CDR1 SQVTM and CDR2 ANQGSEA come from the germline V gene. V was shortened by 4 bases and J by 2 bases, with 9 bases between the two germline ends. The CDR3 spans 12 residues. The CDR3 DNA sequence: TGCAGCGTTGCCACGGTGACCTACGAGCAGTACTTC. Translated, it gives CSVATVTYEQYF.

Here the CDR3 reads CASSYSNLDLGETQYF. The CDR3 nucleotides are TGTGCCAGCAGTTACTCGAACCTAGACCTTGGCGAGACCCAGTACTTC. The chain uses TRBV6-6 and TRBJ2-5, with unresolved D. V gave up 0 bases and J gave up 5 bases, with 16 bases separating them. From germline, CDR1 is MNHNY and CDR2 SVGAGI (reference sequence). The CDR3 is 16 amino acids.

The chain employs TRBV19 and TRBJ1-2; unclear D gene. V was pared by 7 bases and J by 4 bases, with 13 bases between. This CDR3 is built from 13 residues. CDR1 is LNHDA and CDR2 is SQIVND in the germline V gene (reference sequence). The CDR3 sequence is CASTTDPFYGYTF. The CDR3 DNA reads as TGTGCCAGTACGACGGACCCGTTCTATGGCTACACCTTC.

The V gene is TRBV24-1, the J gene TRBJ2-7; the D is unclear. Germline V lookup: CDR1 KGHDR, CDR2 SFDVKD. V lost 7 bases, J lost 3 bases, and 30 bases lay in between. The CDR3 has 19 residues. The CDR3 protein is CATRDITHDPWAANYEQYF. CDR3 bases: TGTGCCACCAGAGACATTACTCACGACCCTTGGGCGGCAAACTACGAGCAGTACTTC.

CDR3 loop: CATSSPGLAVYNEQFF. The CDR3 bases are TGTGCCACCTCCTCCCCGGGACTAGCGGTTTACAATGAGCAGTTCTTC. The chain links TRBV28 to TRBJ2-1; 11 positions agree with TRBD2. This CDR3 is built from 16 residues. V lost 10 bases, J lost 4 bases, and 12 bases stayed unmatched. Germline CDR1 reads MDHEN; CDR2 reads SYDVKM.

This chain joins TRBV5-1 and TRBJ2-5; 11 nucleotides align to TRBD1. The CDR3 extends over 19 amino acids. V shed 3 bases, J shed 2 bases, and the junction held 15 bases outside the gene matches. Germline assignment: CDR1 SGHRS and CDR2 YFSETQ. The CDR3 is CASSSDRDRGSGRQETQYF. The DNA of the CDR3 is TGCGCCAGCAGCTCCGACCGGGACAGGGGGTCGGGACGGCAAGAGACCCAGTACTTC.

This chain connects TRBV28 to TRBJ2-5; tentatively, D is TRBD2 (7 bases). The germline V gene has CDR1 MDHEN and CDR2 SYDVKM. V lost 3 bases and J lost 5, with 13 bases in between. CDR3 length: 14 residues. CDR3 loop: CASSFVGGGETQYF. DNA for the CDR3: TGTGCCAGCAGTTTCGTAGGGGGAGGGGAGACCCAGTACTTC.

The genes are TRBV20-1 and TRBJ1-3; D gene unclear. CDR3 size: 14 residues. The V gene lost 3 bases and the J gene lost 2 bases, with 11 bases spanning the gap. Germline assignment: CDR1 DFQATT and CDR2 SNEGSKA (reference sequence). CDR3: CSASRGNPGNTIYF. CDR3 DNA sequence: TGCAGTGCTAGTCGAGGGAACCCTGGAAACACCATATATTTT.

V gene TRBV12-3 or TRBV12-4 combines with J gene TRBJ2-2, with D perhaps assigned TRBD1 or TRBD2 (5 bases each). This CDR3 has 13 residues. Trimming took 6 bases from V and 3 from J, leaving 8 bases between them. Here the CDR3 reads CASSLGDTGELFF. The CDR3 coding sequence is TGTGCCAGCAGCCTGGGGGACACCGGGGAGCTGTTTTTT.

The J gene is TRBJ1-1, the V gene TRBV7-9; D remains unclear. Trimming took off 5 bases at V and 0 bases at J, with 4 bases between the two ends. Per the germline V gene, CDR1 is SEHNR and CDR2 is FQNEAQ (reference sequence). CDR3 length: 12 residues. The CDR3 DNA follows: TGTGCCAGCAGCCCGATGAACACTGAAGCTTTCTTT. As protein: CASSPMNTEAFF.

The rearrangement links TRBV7-9 to TRBJ2-2; D call uncertain. Per the germline V gene, CDR1 is SEHNR and CDR2 is FQNEAQ (reference sequence). Trimming stripped 2 bases from V and 2 bases from J, with 3 bases between. The CDR3 covers 13 residues. CDR3: CASSLPNTGELFF. The CDR3 nucleotides are TGTGCCAGCAGCTTACCCAACACCGGGGAGCTGTTTTTT.

This clone occurred a few times. The chain uses TRBV15 and TRBJ2-7; TRBD1 agrees at 11 bases. The J segment lost 4 bases and the V segment lost 3 bases, leaving 8 bases of the junction unmatched. CDR3 length: 16 amino acids. Germline V CDR1 and CDR2: LNHNV, YYDKDF (reference sequence). CDR3 coding DNA: TGTGCCACCAGCAGCACCATCGGGACAGGGGGGTACGAGCAGTACTTC. Its translation: CATSSTIGTGGYEQYF.

The V and J genes are TRBV4-1 and TRBJ1-6; weak D call: TRBD1 (6 bases). The V gene lost 1 base and the J gene lost 7 bases, with 29 bases spanning the gap. The V gene's germline CDR1 is MGHRA and CDR2 YSYEKL. CDR3 length equals 21 residues. This chain's CDR3 is CASSQAEGGVFRGDLNSPLHF. Written as DNA, the CDR3 is TGCGCCAGCAGCCAAGCCGAGGGAGGAGTGTTTAGGGGGGACTTGAATTCACCCCTCCACTTT.

This clone was detected only once. This chain joins TRBV30 and TRBJ1-6, with 7 bases fitting TRBD1. The CDR3 sequence is 14 residues long. V was pared by 2 bases and J by 5 bases, with 3 bases of the junction left unmatched. Per the germline V gene, CDR1 is GTSNPN and CDR2 is SVGIG (reference sequence). CDR3 in DNA: TGTGCCTGGAGTAAGGGGGCGGATAATTCACCCCTCCACTTT. Translation gives CAWSKGADNSPLHF.

This chain connects TRBV12-3 or TRBV12-4 to TRBJ1-5, with D unclear. V lost 5 bases, J lost 6 bases, and 8 bases lay in between. The CDR3 runs to 12 residues. The CDR3 DNA follows: TGTGCCAGCAGTCTAGAAGGTCAGCCCCAGCATTTT. Protein product: CASSLEGQPQHF.

This chain joins TRBV7-2 and TRBJ2-7; no definite D call. Between the trimmed V and J ends, which lost 5 bases and 2 bases, there was a span of 7 bases. The CDR3 loop spans 12 amino acids. CDR1 and CDR2 (germline): SGHTA, FQGNSA. The CDR3 loop is CASSAGPYEQYF. The CDR3 region has the DNA TGTGCCAGCAGCGCCGGCCCCTACGAGCAGTACTTC.

The gene calls are TRBV18 and TRBJ2-5; D uncertain. The CDR3 runs 13 residues. The ends were cut back, 1 base at V and 3 bases at J, with 6 bases in the middle. CDR1 is KGHSH, CDR2 LQKENI, per germline. The CDR3 region has the DNA TGTGCCAGCTCACCACGGGCAGAAGAGACCCAGTACTTC. It encodes CASSPRAEETQYF.

This chain links TRBV7-2 with TRBJ2-7; 11 bases line up with TRBD2. The V gene end was trimmed by 6 bases and the J gene end by 2 bases; junction bases not matched to a gene: 6. The V gene's germline CDR1 is SGHTA and CDR2 FQGNSA. The CDR3 is made up of 15 amino acids. For the CDR3, the DNA is TGTGCCAGCAGAGCTGCTAGCGGGGGGACCTACGAGCAGTACTTC. As protein: CASRAASGGTYEQYF.

This chain joins TRBV28 and TRBJ2-2; D is ambiguous. CDR3 size: 12 residues. Trimming pared 3 bases from V and 6 bases from J, leaving 5 bases between. Germline CDR1 reads MDHEN; CDR2 reads SYDVKM. This CDR3 is CASSFGPGELFF. DNA of the CDR3: TGTGCCAGCAGTTTTGGGCCCGGGGAGCTGTTTTTT. Looking up the rest from reference TRBV28 and TRBJ2-2 gives the full variable domain: DVKVTQSSRYLVKRTGEKVFLECVQDMDHENMFWYRQDPGLGLRLIYFSYDVKMKEKGDIPEGYSVSREKKERFSLILESASTNQTSMYLCASSFGPGELFFGEGSRLTVL.

The chain couples TRBV10-3 to TRBJ1-1; possible D gene TRBD1, 6 bases. Germline V gene data show CDR1 as ENHRY and CDR2 as SYGVKD. CDR3 length: 16 amino acids. V was pared by 10 bases and J by 1 base, with 22 bases between. In DNA form, the CDR3 reads TGTGCCAGCTCCCGGGTGGCAGGGGCCAGGAACACTGAAGCTTTCTTT. It translates to CASSRVAGARNTEAFF.

This rearrangement joins TRBV5-6 to TRBJ1-6; D call uncertain. The V end lost 0 bases, the J end lost 7 bases, and 14 bases lay between the germline ends. CDR3 length: 16 amino acids. CDR1 and CDR2 (germline): SGHDT, YYEEEE. The CDR3 sequence: CASSLDGRLNNSPLHF. CDR3 sequence (DNA): TGTGCCAGCAGCTTGGATGGTAGGCTGAACAATTCACCCCTCCACTTT.

This sequence joins TRBV9 and TRBJ2-2, with D possibly matching TRBD2 (5 bases). Germline V lookup: CDR1 SGDLS, CDR2 YYNGEE. This CDR3 is built from 15 residues. The V end lost 2 bases, the J end lost 5 bases, and 13 bases lay between the germline ends. The CDR3 region is CASSVPAEQTGELFF. The CDR3 bases are TGTGCCAGCAGCGTGCCAGCGGAGCAAACCGGGGAGCTGTTTTTT.